This entry is about one TCR beta chain. No cognate antigen has been identified for it. No quality values exist for individual bases; no much larger clone is one base distant. Receptor libraries were prepared by the immunoSEQ multiplex PCR assay. For the multiplex PCR, a mixture combining 60 forward primers for TCR Vbeta segments and 13 reverse primers for TCR Jbeta segments was used. Amplification of the CDR3 region of rearranged TCR beta genes was performed with a multiplex PCR assay on genomic DNA. Amplified TCR beta libraries were sequenced as 87-base-pair reads on the Illumina HiSeq System. On the authors' methods: A later analysis counted approximately 76 million unique TCR beta chains across the roughly 700 repertoires, and some 11 million of these chains were shared by at least two donors. To remove PCR and sequencing errors, raw reads were error-corrected and collapsed into unique sequences using a nearest-neighbor algorithm that merged closely related sequences. CDR3 sequences were aligned to IMGT reference sequences to assign V, D and J gene segments. For a sequence to be retained, a match of at least six nucleotides was required to both a V gene segment and a J gene segment. Rearrangements were called productive when the CDR3 lacked stop codons and stayed in frame with V and J; all others were non-productive. CDR3 was defined according to IMGT convention as the region running from the second conserved V-encoded cysteine to the conserved J-encoded phenylalanine. In an earlier analysis of some 550 of the donors, sequences lacking an unambiguous match to a single V gene segment were excluded. An earlier analysis of 550 to 650 of the donors classified V segments as functional when productive rearrangements were above 56.7% and as segregating when the standard deviation between donors was above 5%. To diagnose cytomegalovirus status from the catalog of TCR beta chain sequences, a statistical classification framework was built. In a later analysis, V and J genes were assigned by comparing TCR nucleotide sequences against IMGT/GENE-DB human TR gene sequences. Using the TCRdist pipeline, a later analysis assigned CDR3 sequences along with most-parsimonious VDJ recombination scenarios. In a later analysis, every TCR beta chain was defined by the combination of its CDR3 amino acid sequence and its V-gene family, and reads without a unique V-gene family were dropped. In a later analysis, around 600 highly shared, low-generation-probability nucleotide sequences were removed to address suspected cross-contamination and a sequencing artifact. In a later analysis, a clonal expansion index for each public chain was calculated from normalized within-repertoire ranks of inferred template counts. A later analysis computed generation probabilities with a VDJ recombination model fitted to out-of-frame rearrangements, and checked the results against IGoR. In a later analysis, TCR-TCR, TCR-HLA and TCR-CMV co-occurrence was scored with hypergeometric tests, and a repertoire-size bias correction was applied to TCR pairs. False discovery rates were estimated in a later analysis by permuting HLA or CMV assignments 20 times. In a later analysis, co-occurring TCRs were grouped using DBSCAN, with TCRdist sequence similarity added in when clustering inside HLA-allele-positive subsets. Co-occurrence clustering excluded repertoires with fewer than 30,000 or more than 120,000 public chains, plus five with anomalous nucleotide sharing. In its TCRdb copy, this immuneACCESS table keeps in-frame sequences only and misses some clones. Where compared with another copy, unresolved V genes explain less than half of these, and the others have no known cause. V, J and clone size derive from that table, while D and trimming were established from the DNA sequence. This sample has 80,000 to 100,000 clones in its table, and around 81% of those were observed once. The ten biggest clones cover about 5% of the sample.

The CDR3, cysteine through phenylalanine, is 12 amino acids long. CDR3 DNA is the only sequence kept; it has 36 bases, read in frame from the first base. From the germline V gene, CDR1 is KGHSH and CDR2 is LQKENI. V sheds 5 bases and J sheds 8 bases, leaving 12 bases between their ends. The cohort comprised hundreds of healthy bone marrow donors. At the time of sampling, every cohort member was nominally healthy, though immune exposures that went unrecorded were likely present. The donor was CMV seropositive and belonged to the group of 270 or so seropositive cohort members. Each donor provided a peripheral blood sample, and peripheral blood mononuclear cells were used for TCR beta sequencing. The Qiagen DNeasy Blood Extraction Kit was used to extract genomic DNA from the blood cell samples. This entry comes from a study of cytomegalovirus exposure and HLA in healthy donors (dated by TCRdb to 2017 to 2019). Regarding the research as a whole: An earlier analysis of some 600 of the donors reported about 300 Gb of sequence data and 95 million to 130 million unique TCR beta sequences obtained from around 170 million T cells. A few DR-DQ haplotypes were treated as single units for association and clustering because of strong linkage in the cohort. To decide whether each TCR beta V gene segment behaved as functional or pseudogenic, an earlier analysis of some 580 of the donors relied on high-throughput TCR beta sequencing. Every repertoire in the discovery cohort had been generated on one and the same sequencing platform. Among some 410 genotyped donors of the cohort, an average of about 240,000 unique TCR beta nucleotide sequences was sequenced per donor, of which approximately 19% were non-productive. In the later analysis, no new phenotypic data were used to find candidate immune exposures; instead, reliance was placed on TCR beta sequences and their occurrence across donors. Donor age, sex, ethnicity and CMV serostatus were compiled together with the repertoire data. The study aimed to test whether cataloging public T cell receptors could reveal signatures of past pathogen exposure. The study combined high-throughput TCR immunosequencing, statistical association of individual TCRs with disease status, and machine learning to predict cytomegalovirus infection status. Genome-wide SNP genotypes for about 65% of the roughly 670 donors were used in a later genetic analysis, which treated that subset as a discovery cohort. Among the roughly 410 genotyped donors, about 85% belonged to the genetic ancestry cluster associated with self-reported Caucasian donors. HLA typing included class I and class II loci at four-digit resolution. The number of donors typed differed by locus, with 629-630 for A, B, C, DRB1 and DQB1, roughly 520 for DQA1, under 610 for DPA1, and about 450 for DPB1. A later analysis re-examined previously published TCR beta repertoires from roughly 650 donors and added high-resolution HLA genotyping to investigate patterns of TCR occurrence. Using immunosequencing, the study profiled T cell repertoires from 550 to 750 subjects and related those repertoires to cytomegalovirus serostatus. In addition to the first cohort of 666 subjects, a separate validation cohort of 120 different subjects was used. Around 320 gigabases of sequencing data and 80 million or so unique TCR sequences were included in an early release covering several hundred HLA-typed donors. What the work shows at the level of the full study, not this receptor alone: Cytomegalovirus status was reported to be diagnosed by the classifier with high specificity and sensitivity in both the original and validation cohorts. Because the 87-base-pair reads could not distinguish some IMGT-functional V segments, including TRBV6-2 and TRBV6-3, those segments were excluded. The authors suggested that the approach could potentially be extended to other disease states and immunological phenotypes. V-gene and J-gene trimming of TCR beta chains was associated with a missense DCLRE1C variant in a later genetic analysis, and the association was replicated in an independent cohort. In vitro tests confirmed that a few of the cytomegalovirus-associated TCR beta chains recognize cytomegalovirus antigens. Correlated functional status among segregating V segments might be attributable to linkage disequilibrium, but an unknown experimental factor could not be ruled out. In an earlier analysis of around 500 of the donors, most TCR beta V segments appeared in productive rearrangements about 87% or about 30% of the time, broadly matching IMGT annotations. Presence/absence analyses assumed roughly uniform sequencing depth across donors, an assumption that may not hold. Most TCR sequences were seen in very few donors, while some public TCRs were found in many individuals. The cohort was sequenced for TCR beta chains only, and without alpha or paired-chain data the features that could be detected were limited. At a false discovery rate of 0.05, a later analysis linked 16,951 TCR beta sequences to specific HLA alleles. According to a later analysis, parvovirus B19, influenza, CMV and Epstein-Barr virus appeared linked to several top co-occurrence clusters. Strong co-occurrence of HLA alleles, especially DR and DQ, made assigning TCR associations to individual alleles difficult. According to a later analysis, most CMV-associated TCR beta chains appeared to be HLA-restricted, and the HLA associations seemed to be driven largely by CMV exposure. In a later analysis, the rate of TCR association differed among HLA loci, with DRB1 alleles having the most associated TCRs and HLA-C alleles having the fewest. A later analysis found that HLA-associated TCR beta chains were more clonally expanded and had lower generation probabilities than equally common non-associated chains. According to a later genetic analysis, donors in an Asian-associated ancestry cluster had fewer N-insertions in productive TCRs than the approximately 710-donor mean. For the cohort, immune exposure information was limited to CMV serostatus. Because some donors lacked HLA typing at each locus, the association tests relied only on the typed subset. A total of 150 to 200 TCR beta chains were listed by the study as associated with cytomegalovirus. A group of highly shared sequence variants was considered likely to be a technical artifact of the sequencing pipeline. Because counts were too low, seventeen rarely observed V segments, including chromosome 9 orphons, were left out of the earlier analysis of approximately 500 of the donors. A further reported finding was that TCR beta sequences accurately predicted the HLA-A and HLA-B alleles for most subjects in the first cohort.

The sample was PBMCs. The receptor chain draws on TRBV18 and TRBJ1-1, with the identity of the D gene unclear. The TCR sequence derives from a man in his forties in good health and CMV-seropositive. In nucleotide form, the sequence is TGTGCCAGCTCATCGTCCGGGATAGAAGCTTTCTTT. This translates into CASSSSGIEAFF. Reference TRBV18 and TRBJ1-1 genes cover what lies past the CDR3, so the full variable domain is NAGVMQNPRHLVRRRGQEARLRCSPMKGHSHVYWYRQLPEEGLKFMVYLQKENIIDESGMPKERFSAEFPKEGPSILRIQQVVRGDSAAYFCASSSSGIEAFFGQGTRLTVV.